The T cell receptor (beta chain) under discussion was sequenced for a study of long-term antiretroviral therapy in people with HIV. Sequencing relied on immunoSEQ assay v3.0, run at survey level. TCRdb's copy holds only in-frame clones and misses some; the assay was immunoSEQ multiplex PCR. The sample yields approximately 14,000 clones, 80% seen once. The CDR3 has 16 amino acids. Trimming left V 3 bases short and J 0 bases short, with 15 bases between. Germline V gene data show CDR1 as KGHSH and CDR2 as LQKENI. Study conclusions and caveats: Blood was collected between the mid-2000s and the late 2010s, possibly under older ART regimens.

A note on this clone: The target antigen is unknown.

Clinicians in the United States treated all participants with HIV. The TCR comes from a man between 40 and 49 years old with HIV. The input for sequencing was unsorted PBMCs, taken 3.2 years before starting antiretroviral therapy. The rearrangement joins TRBV18 to TRBJ2-7, with D hard to call. CDR3 DNA sequence: TGTGCCAGCTCACCGTATGGCGCCTCAAGCTCCTACGAGCAGTACTTC. Its protein product is CASSPYGASSSYEQYF.